Below are 6 T cell receptor beta chains sequenced from a single sample in a study of blood T cell repertoires in COVID-19. Data came from immunoSEQ multiplex PCR; TCRdb stores just in-frame clones and leaves some out. The sample carries about 250,000 clones, approximately 89% recorded once. The source material was peripheral blood. The receptors come from a woman aged 25-40 years with COVID-19, enrolled during active disease.

The genes are TRBV29-1 and TRBJ1-5; D is possibly TRBD1 (6 bases). CDR1 SQVTM and CDR2 ANQGSEA come from the germline V gene. Trimming stripped 6 bases from V and 0 bases from J, with 21 bases between. The CDR3 sequence is 17 residues long. This CDR3 is CSVGQRPETYSNQPQHF. As DNA, the CDR3 is TGCAGCGTCGGACAGCGACCCGAGACTTATAGCAATCAGCCCCAGCATTTT.

In this sample, this clone turned up once. The chain carries TRBV29-1 and TRBJ2-1; 12 positions agree with TRBD2. Looked up from germline, CDR1 is SQVTM and CDR2 is ANQGSEA. The V and J ends lost 6 bases and 5 bases, in that order; junction bases with no gene match: 5. The CDR3 is made up of 14 amino acids. CDR3 in amino acids: CSVRTSGTDNEQFF. In nucleotides, the CDR3 is TGCAGCGTCAGGACTAGCGGGACCGACAATGAGCAGTTCTTC.

The rearrangement links TRBV5-1 to TRBJ2-3, with TRBD2 identical over 8 bases. Looked up from germline, CDR1 is SGHRS and CDR2 is YFSETQ. The V gene end was trimmed by 5 bases and the J gene end by 0 bases; junction bases not matched to a gene: 8. The CDR3 is made up of 16 amino acids. The CDR3 DNA sequence: TGCGCCAGCAGAGGGGGTGGGACTAGTAGCACAGATACGCAGTATTTT. Protein: CASRGGGTSSTDTQYF.

This sequence joins TRBV29-1 and TRBJ2-1, with 10 positions matching TRBD2. With V trimmed by 5 bases and J by 4 bases, 5 bases remained unmatched. Germline V gene data show CDR1 as SQVTM and CDR2 as ANQGSEA. CDR3 size: 14 residues. CDR3 bases: TGCAGCGTTAAACTAGCGGGGAAGTACAATGAGCAGTTCTTC. Translated: CSVKLAGKYNEQFF.

The chain joins TRBV7-6 to TRBJ2-5; D is uncertain. This CDR3 is built from 14 residues. With 5 bases removed from V and 1 base from J, the gap between germline ends came to 11 bases. CDR1 and CDR2 from the germline V gene are SGHVS and FNYEAQ. The CDR3 protein is CASSITDFQETQYF. CDR3 nucleotide sequence: TGTGCCAGCAGCATCACAGATTTCCAAGAGACCCAGTACTTC.

The rearrangement joins TRBV5-6 to TRBJ2-3, with 9 nucleotides matching TRBD2. J lost 4 bases, V lost 3 bases, and 6 bases had no gene match. The CDR3 runs 15 residues. Germline CDR1 SGHDT, CDR2 YYEEEE. The CDR3 coding sequence is TGTGCCAGCAGCTCGATAGCGGGAGCGTCAGATACGCAGTATTTT. Amino acid sequence: CASSSIAGASDTQYF.